The 2 T cell receptor beta chains in this list originate from one sample, sequenced in a study of shared T cell receptors in the human thymus. The repertoire was sequenced with immunoSEQ multiplex PCR; TCRdb's copy has only in-frame clones and lacks some. The sample lists more than 550,000 clones; 70% to 90% were seen once. A further study also used this sample, focusing on human thymus T cells.

Sequencing input: thymocytes. The source of these receptors is a girl under three years old with a congenital heart defect.

The V call is TRBV14, the J call TRBJ2-7; a possible D gene is TRBD2 (5 bases). With 2 bases removed from V and 0 bases from J, the gap between germline ends came to 26 bases. Germline V gives CDR1 SGHDN, CDR2 FVKESK. This CDR3 comprises 20 residues. CDR3 residues: CASSQKGKDSSGPSSYEQYF. As DNA, the CDR3 is TGTGCCAGCAGCCAAAAGGGAAAGGACTCCTCCGGCCCCAGCTCCTACGAGCAGTACTTC.

The chain combines TRBV6-1 with TRBJ2-7, with TRBD2 as a possible D gene (5 bases). Trimming took off 2 bases at V and 6 bases at J, with 8 bases between the two ends. Germline CDR1 reads MNHNS; CDR2 reads SASEGT. This CDR3 has 12 amino acids. The chain's CDR3 is CASSERGFEQYF. For the CDR3, the DNA is TGTGCCAGCAGTGAACGGGGATTCGAGCAGTACTTC.